These T cell receptor beta chains were read from a single sample in a study of monozygotic twins with inflammatory bowel disease. One entry per CDR3 protein, without DNA, is what TCRdb gives after re-calling the 5' RACE reads. This table holds about 450,000 distinct CDR3 sequences. The sequenced sample was blood. The receptors were gathered from a human donor with ulcerative colitis or Crohn's disease, or a healthy co-twin of an affected twin (not recorded which). Each CDR3 is given with its conserved first and last residue.

v_call	j_call	cdr3_aa
TRBV5-6	TRBJ2-3	CASSLTDRQIDTQYF
TRBV3-1	TRBJ2-1	CASTGASYNEQFF
TRBV18	TRBJ1-1	CASSRGQEGIEAFF
TRBV12-3/TRBV12-4	TRBJ1-2	CASSPRVRDGYGYTF
TRBV7-9	TRBJ2-4	CASSPPLIAKNIQYF
TRBV6-1	TRBJ1-2	CASSLAHDIGPEIF
TRBV7-9	TRBJ1-1	CASSLQIEAFF
TRBV28	TRBJ2-7	CASQRLAGGDYEQYF
TRBV5-1	TRBJ2-3	CASSLAATITDTQYF
TRBV6-1	TRBJ2-7	CASTLAGEGSYEQYF
TRBV12-3/TRBV12-4	TRBJ2-7	CASSWGGTSSYEQYF
TRBV20-1	TRBJ2-7	CSAGGGSSYEQYF
TRBV24-1	TRBJ2-2	CATSARRGPGELFF